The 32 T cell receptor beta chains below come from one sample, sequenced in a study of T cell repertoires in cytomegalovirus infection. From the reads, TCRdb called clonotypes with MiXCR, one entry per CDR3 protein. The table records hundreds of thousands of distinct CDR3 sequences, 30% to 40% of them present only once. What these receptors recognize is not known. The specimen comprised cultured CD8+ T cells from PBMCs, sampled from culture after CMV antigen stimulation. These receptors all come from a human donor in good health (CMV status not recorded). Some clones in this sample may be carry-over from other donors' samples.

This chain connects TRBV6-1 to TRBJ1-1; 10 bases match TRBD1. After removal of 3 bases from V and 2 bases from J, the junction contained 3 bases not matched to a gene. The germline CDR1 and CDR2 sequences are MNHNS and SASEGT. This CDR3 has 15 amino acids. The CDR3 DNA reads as TGTGCCAGCAGTGACAGACAGGGGGCAAACACTGAAGCTTTCTTT. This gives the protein CASSDRQGANTEAFF.

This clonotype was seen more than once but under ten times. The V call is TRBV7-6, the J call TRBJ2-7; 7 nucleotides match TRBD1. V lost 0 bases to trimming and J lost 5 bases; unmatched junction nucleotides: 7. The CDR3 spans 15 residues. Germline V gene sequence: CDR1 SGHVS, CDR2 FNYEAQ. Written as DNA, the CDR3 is TGTGCCAGCAGCTTAGCCGACAGGGAAATCGACGAGCAGTACTTC. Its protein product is CASSLADREIDEQYF.

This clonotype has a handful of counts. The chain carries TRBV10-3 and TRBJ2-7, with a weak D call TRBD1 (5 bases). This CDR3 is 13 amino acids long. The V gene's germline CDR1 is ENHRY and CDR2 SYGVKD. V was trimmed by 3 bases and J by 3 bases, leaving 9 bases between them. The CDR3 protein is CAISEGVVYEQYF. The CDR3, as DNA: TGTGCCATCAGTGAAGGGGTCGTCTACGAGCAGTACTTC.

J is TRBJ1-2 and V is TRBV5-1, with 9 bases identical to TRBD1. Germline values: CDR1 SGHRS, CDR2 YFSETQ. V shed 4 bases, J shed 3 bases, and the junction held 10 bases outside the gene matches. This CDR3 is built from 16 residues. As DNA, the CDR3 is TGCGCCAGCAGCATTTCGGACAGGGGTGGCTACTATGGCTACACCTTC. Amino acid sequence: CASSISDRGGYYGYTF.

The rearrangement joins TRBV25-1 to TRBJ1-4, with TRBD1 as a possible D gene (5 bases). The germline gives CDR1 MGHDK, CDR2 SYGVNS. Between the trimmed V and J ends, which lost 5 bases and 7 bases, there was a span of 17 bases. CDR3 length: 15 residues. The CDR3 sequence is CASSSKGRETEKLFF. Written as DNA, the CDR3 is TGTGCCAGCAGTTCAAAGGGCAGGGAGACTGAAAAACTGTTTTTT.

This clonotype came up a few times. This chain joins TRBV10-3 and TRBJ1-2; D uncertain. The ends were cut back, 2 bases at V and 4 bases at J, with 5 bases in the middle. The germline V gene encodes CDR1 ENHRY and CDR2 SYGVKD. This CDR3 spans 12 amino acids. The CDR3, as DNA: TGTGCCATCAGTGAGGGAGGCTATGGCTACACCTTC. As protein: CAISEGGYGYTF.

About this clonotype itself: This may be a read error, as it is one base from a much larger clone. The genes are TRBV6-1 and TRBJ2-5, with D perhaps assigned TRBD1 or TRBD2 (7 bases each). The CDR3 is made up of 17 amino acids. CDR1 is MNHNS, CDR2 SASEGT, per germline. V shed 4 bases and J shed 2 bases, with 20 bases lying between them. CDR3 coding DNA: TGTGCCAGCAGTGCACTAGTGGGGGGGACAGATCAAGAGACCCAGTACTTC. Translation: CASSALVGGTDQETQYF.

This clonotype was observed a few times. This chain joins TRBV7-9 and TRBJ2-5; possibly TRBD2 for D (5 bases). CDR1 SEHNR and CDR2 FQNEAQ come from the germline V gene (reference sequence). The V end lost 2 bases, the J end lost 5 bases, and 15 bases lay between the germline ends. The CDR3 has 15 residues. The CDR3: CASSLRAEREETQYF. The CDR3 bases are TGTGCCAGCAGCTTAAGGGCGGAAAGGGAGGAGACCCAGTACTTC.

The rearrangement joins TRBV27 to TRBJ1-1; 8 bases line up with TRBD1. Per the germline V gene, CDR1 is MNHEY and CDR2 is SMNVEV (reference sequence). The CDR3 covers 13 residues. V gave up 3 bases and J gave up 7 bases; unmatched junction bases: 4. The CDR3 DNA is TGTGCCAGCAGTTTTCCAGGGGGCGGTGAAGCTTTCTTT. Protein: CASSFPGGGEAFF.

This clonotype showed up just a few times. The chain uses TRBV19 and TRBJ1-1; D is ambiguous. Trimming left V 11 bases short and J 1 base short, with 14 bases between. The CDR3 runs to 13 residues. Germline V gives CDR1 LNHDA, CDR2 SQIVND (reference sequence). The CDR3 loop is CACRFAANTEAFF. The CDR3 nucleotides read TGTGCCTGTCGGTTCGCGGCGAACACTGAAGCTTTCTTT.

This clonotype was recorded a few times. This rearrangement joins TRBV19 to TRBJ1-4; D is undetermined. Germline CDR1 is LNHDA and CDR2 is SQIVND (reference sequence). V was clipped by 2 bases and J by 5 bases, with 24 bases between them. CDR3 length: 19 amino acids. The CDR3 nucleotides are TGTGCCAGTAGTATAAGCGCCTTGTCAACGGACGAATGGAATGAAAAACTGTTTTTT. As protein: CASSISALSTDEWNEKLFF.

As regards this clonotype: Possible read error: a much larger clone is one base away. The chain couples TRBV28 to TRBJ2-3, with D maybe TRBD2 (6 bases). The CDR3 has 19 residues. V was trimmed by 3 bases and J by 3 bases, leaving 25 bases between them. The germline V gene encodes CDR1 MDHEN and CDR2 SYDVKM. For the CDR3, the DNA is TGTGCCAGCAGTTTGGATGAGCGGGTCTGGGGCCCGGGAACAGATACGCAGTATTTT. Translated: CASSLDERVWGPGTDTQYF.

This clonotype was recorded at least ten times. CDR3 DNA: TGTGCCAGCAGTCTGGACAGTAACAATGAGCAGTTCTTC. It is translated as CASSLDSNNEQFF. The chain uses TRBV7-9 and TRBJ2-1; tentatively, D is TRBD1 (6 bases). Per the germline V gene, CDR1 is SEHNR and CDR2 is FQNEAQ (reference sequence). With 6 bases removed from V and 5 bases from J, the gap between germline ends came to 11 bases. The length of the CDR3 is 13 residues.

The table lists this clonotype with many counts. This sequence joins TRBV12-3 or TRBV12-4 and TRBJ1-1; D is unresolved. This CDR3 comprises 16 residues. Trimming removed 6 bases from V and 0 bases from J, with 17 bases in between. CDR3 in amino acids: CASSHRQVGVNTEAFF. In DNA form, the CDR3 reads TGTGCCAGCAGCCATCGGCAGGTTGGGGTGAACACTGAAGCTTTCTTT.

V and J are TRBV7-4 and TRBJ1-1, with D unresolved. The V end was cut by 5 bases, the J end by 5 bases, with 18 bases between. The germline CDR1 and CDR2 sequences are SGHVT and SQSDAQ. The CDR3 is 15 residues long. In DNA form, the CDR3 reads TGTGCCAGCAGCCTACTTTCGAAGATTCCTACTGAAGCTTTCTTT. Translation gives CASSLLSKIPTEAFF. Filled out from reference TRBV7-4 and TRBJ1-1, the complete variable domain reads GAGVSQSPRYKVAKRGRDVALRCDSISGHVTLYWYRQTLGQGSEVLTYSQSDAQRDKSGRPSGRFSAERPERSVSTLKIQRTEQGDSAVYLCASSLLSKIPTEAFFGQGTRLTVV.

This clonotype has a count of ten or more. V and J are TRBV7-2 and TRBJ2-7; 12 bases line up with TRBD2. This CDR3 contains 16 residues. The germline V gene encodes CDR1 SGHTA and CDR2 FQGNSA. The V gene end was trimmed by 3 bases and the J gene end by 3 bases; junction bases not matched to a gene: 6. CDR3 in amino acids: CASSLGTSGGFYEQYF. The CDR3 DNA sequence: TGTGCCAGCAGCTTGGGCACTAGCGGGGGGTTCTACGAGCAGTACTTC. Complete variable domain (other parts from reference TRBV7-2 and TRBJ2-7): GAGVSQSPSNKVTEKGKDVELRCDPISGHTALYWYRQSLGQGLEFLIYFQGNSAPDKSGLPSDRFSAERTGGSVSTLTIQRTQQEDSAVYLCASSLGTSGGFYEQYFGPGTRLTVT.

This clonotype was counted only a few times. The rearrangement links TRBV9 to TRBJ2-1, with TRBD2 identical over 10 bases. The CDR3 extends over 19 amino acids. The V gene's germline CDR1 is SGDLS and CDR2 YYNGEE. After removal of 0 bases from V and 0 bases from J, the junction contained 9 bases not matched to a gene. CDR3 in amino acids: CASSVAISGGISSYNEQFF. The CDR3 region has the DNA TGTGCCAGCAGCGTAGCGATTAGCGGGGGGATAAGCTCCTACAATGAGCAGTTCTTC.

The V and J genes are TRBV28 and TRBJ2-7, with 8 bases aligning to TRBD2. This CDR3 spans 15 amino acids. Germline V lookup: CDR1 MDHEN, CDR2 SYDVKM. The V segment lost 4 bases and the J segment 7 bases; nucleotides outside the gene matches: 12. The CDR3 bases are TGTGCCAGCAGTTCACTCCACTCCGGGGGGGAGGAGCAGTACGTC. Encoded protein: CASSSLHSGGEEQYV.

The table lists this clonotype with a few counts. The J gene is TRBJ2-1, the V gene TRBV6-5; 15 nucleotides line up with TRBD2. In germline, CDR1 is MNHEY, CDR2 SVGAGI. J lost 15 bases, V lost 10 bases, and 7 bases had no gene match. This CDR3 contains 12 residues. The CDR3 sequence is CATRTSGGAGFF. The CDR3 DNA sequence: TGTGCCACTAGGACTAGCGGGGGGGCCGGGTTCTTC.

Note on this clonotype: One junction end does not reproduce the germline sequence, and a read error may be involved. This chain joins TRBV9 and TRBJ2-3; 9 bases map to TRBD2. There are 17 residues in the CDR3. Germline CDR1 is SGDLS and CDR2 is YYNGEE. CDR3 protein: CTSSVAGRGGVKDTQYF. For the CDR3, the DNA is TGTACCAGCAGCGTAGCTGGGCGGGGGGGAGTAAAAGATACGCAGTATTTT.

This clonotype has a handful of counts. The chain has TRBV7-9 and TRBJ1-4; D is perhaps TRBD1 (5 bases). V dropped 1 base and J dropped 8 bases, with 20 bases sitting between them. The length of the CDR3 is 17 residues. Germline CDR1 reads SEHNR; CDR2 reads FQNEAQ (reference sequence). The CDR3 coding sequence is TGTGCCAGCAGCTTAGAGTATCAGGGTCAAGATTTGGAAAAACTGTTTTTT. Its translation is CASSLEYQGQDLEKLFF.

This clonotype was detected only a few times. The CDR3 nucleotides read TGTGCCAGCAGCGTTCCTCCGGCAGTTCCCACCGGGGAGCTGTTTTTT. This gives the protein CASSVPPAVPTGELFF. The J gene is TRBJ2-2, the V gene TRBV9, with no clear D. The germline V and J ends were trimmed by 2 bases and 4 bases, with 15 bases remaining between them. There are 16 residues in the CDR3. Germline V gene sequence: CDR1 SGDLS, CDR2 YYNGEE.

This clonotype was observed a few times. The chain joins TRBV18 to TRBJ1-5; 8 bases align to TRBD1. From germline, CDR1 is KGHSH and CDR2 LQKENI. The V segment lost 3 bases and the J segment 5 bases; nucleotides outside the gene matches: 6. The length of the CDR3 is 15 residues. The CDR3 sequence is CASSPLDRADQPQHF. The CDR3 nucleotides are TGTGCCAGCTCACCGCTGGACAGGGCCGATCAGCCCCAGCATTTT.

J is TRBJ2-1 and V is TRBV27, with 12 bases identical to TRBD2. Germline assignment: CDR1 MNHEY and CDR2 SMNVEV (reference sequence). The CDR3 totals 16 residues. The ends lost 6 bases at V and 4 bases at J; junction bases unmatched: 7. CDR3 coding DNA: TGTGCCAGCAGGCCGGGACTAGCGGGTTCTTACAATGAGCAGTTCTTC. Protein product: CASRPGLAGSYNEQFF.

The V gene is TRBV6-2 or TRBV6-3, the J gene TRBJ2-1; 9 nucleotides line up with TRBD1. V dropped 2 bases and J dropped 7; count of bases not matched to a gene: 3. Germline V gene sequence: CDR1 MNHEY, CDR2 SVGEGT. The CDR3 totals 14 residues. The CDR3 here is CASSYGGTGNEQFF. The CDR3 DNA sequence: TGTGCCAGCAGTTACGGGGGGACAGGGAATGAGCAGTTCTTC.

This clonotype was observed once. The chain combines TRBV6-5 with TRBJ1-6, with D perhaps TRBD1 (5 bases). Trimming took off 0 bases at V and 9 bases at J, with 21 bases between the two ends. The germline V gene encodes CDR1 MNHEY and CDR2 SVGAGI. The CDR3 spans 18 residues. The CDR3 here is CASSYSRARGKGTSPLHF. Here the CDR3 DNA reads TGTGCCAGCAGTTACTCGAGGGCCCGGGGTAAGGGGACTTCACCCCTCCACTTT.

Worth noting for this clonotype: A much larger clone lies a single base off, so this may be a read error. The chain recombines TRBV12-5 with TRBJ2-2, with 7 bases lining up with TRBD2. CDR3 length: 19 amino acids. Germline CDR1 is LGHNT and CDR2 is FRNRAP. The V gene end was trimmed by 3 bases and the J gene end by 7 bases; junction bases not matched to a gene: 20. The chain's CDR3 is CASGFSLEGVSGNNGELFF. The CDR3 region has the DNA TGTGCTAGTGGTTTCTCCTTGGAAGGGGTGAGCGGGAATAACGGGGAGCTGTTTTTT.

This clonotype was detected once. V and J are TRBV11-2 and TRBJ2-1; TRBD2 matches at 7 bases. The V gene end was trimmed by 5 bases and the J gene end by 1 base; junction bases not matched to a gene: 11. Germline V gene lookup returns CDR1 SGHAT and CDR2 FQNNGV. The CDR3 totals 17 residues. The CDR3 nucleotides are TGTGCCAGCAGCGGCTGGGGAGCGGGAACATCCTACAATGAGCAGTTCTTC. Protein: CASSGWGAGTSYNEQFF.

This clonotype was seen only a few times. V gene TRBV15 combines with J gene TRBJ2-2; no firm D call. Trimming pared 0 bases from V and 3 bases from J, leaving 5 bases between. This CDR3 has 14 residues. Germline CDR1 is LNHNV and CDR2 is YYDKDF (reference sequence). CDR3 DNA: TGTGCCACCAGCAGAGAAGAGGACACCGGGGAGCTGTTTTTT. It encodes CATSREEDTGELFF. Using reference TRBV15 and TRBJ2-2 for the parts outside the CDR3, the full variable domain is DAMVIQNPRYQVTQFGKPVTLSCSQTLNHNVMYWYQQKSSQAPKLLFHYYDKDFNNEADTPDNFQSRRPNTSFCFLDIRSPGLGDTAMYLCATSREEDTGELFFGEGSRLTVL.

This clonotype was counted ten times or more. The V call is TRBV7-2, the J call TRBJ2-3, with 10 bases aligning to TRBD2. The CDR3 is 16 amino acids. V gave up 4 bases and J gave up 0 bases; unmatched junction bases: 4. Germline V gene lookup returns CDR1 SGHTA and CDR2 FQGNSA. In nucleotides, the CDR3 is TGTGCCAGCAGCTCGGGACTAGCGTCTAGCACAGATACGCAGTATTTT. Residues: CASSSGLASSTDTQYF. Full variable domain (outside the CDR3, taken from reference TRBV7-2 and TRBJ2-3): GAGVSQSPSNKVTEKGKDVELRCDPISGHTALYWYRQSLGQGLEFLIYFQGNSAPDKSGLPSDRFSAERTGGSVSTLTIQRTQQEDSAVYLCASSSGLASSTDTQYFGPGTRLTVL.

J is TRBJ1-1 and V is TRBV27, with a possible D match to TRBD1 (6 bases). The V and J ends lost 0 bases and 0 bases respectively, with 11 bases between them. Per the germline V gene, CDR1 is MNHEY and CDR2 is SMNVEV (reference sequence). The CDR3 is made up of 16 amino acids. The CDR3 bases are TGTGCCAGCAGTTTATCAGCAGGGGTCCTGAACACTGAAGCTTTCTTT. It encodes CASSLSAGVLNTEAFF.

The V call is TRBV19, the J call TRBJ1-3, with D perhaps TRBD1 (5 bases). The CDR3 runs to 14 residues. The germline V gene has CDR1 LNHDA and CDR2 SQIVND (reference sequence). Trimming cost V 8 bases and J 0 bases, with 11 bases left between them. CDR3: CASPGGPSGNTIYF. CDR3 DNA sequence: TGTGCCAGTCCCGGGGGACCCTCTGGAAACACCATATATTTT.